The 21 T cell receptor beta chains listed next were all sequenced from one sample in a study of cytomegalovirus exposure and HLA in healthy donors. Primers included in the PCR were 60 Vbeta and 13 Jbeta primers. TCRdb keeps only in-frame clones here, not all; method: immunoSEQ multiplex PCR. The sample table sets out around 140,000 clones. Sample: PBMCs. These receptors originate from a woman in her thirties or forties in good health and CMV-seronegative.

Details on this clone: Its ends do not fully match the called genes, so a read error is possible. This sequence joins TRBV19 and TRBJ1-3; D ambiguous. Germline-derived CDR1 and CDR2 are LNHDA and SQIVND (reference sequence). The CDR3 runs to 15 residues. The CDR3 spells CTSSNLRLSGNTIYF. For the CDR3, the DNA is TGTACCAGTAGTAACCTGCGGCTCTCTGGAAACACCATATATTTT.

J is TRBJ1-2 and V is TRBV5-6; maybe TRBD1 (5 bases). The V gene lost 2 bases and the J gene lost 5 bases, with 10 bases spanning the gap. This CDR3 is 13 amino acids long. Germline V gives CDR1 SGHDT, CDR2 YYEEEE. CDR3 coding DNA: TGTGCCAGCAGCTTTGGGCAGGGATATGGCTACACCTTC. As protein: CASSFGQGYGYTF.

This chain joins TRBV19 and TRBJ2-7, with a weak D call TRBD1 (5 bases). The CDR3 covers 13 residues. The germline V gene has CDR1 LNHDA and CDR2 SQIVND (reference sequence). The V gene lost 4 bases and the J gene lost 10 bases, with 17 bases spanning the gap. The CDR3 loop reads CASSTGQGLDQYV. In DNA form, the CDR3 reads TGTGCCAGTAGTACTGGACAAGGCTTGGATCAGTACGTC.

The chain combines TRBV5-1 with TRBJ1-2; 8 bases fit TRBD1. Germline CDR1 SGHRS, CDR2 YFSETQ. With V trimmed by 2 bases and J by 2 bases, 5 bases remained unmatched. The CDR3 runs 15 residues. The CDR3, as DNA: TGCGCCAGCAGCTTAGATGACAGGGGCAACTATGGCTACACCTTC. Amino acids: CASSLDDRGNYGYTF.

The genes are TRBV10-3 and TRBJ1-2, with 12 bases lining up with TRBD1. CDR1 is ENHRY, CDR2 SYGVKD, per germline. This CDR3 has 14 residues. The trim removed 10 bases at V and 4 bases at J, leaving 7 bases unmatched. The CDR3 loop is CATSGTGGIYGYTF. The CDR3, as DNA: TGTGCCACCTCCGGGACAGGGGGCATCTATGGCTACACCTTC.

The chain recombines TRBV7-9 with TRBJ2-5, with D hard to call. CDR1 is SEHNR and CDR2 is FQNEAQ in the germline V gene (reference sequence). Trimming cost V 11 bases and J 2 bases, with 3 bases left between them. This CDR3 is 9 amino acids long. Here the CDR3 DNA reads TGTGCCGTACAAGAGACCCAGTACTTC. This codes for CAVQETQYF.

The chain uses TRBV27 and TRBJ1-1; TRBD1 is a possible D gene (6 bases). V lost 5 bases, J lost 3 bases, and 19 bases lay in between. This CDR3 is 16 amino acids long. Germline CDR1 is MNHEY and CDR2 is SMNVEV (reference sequence). The CDR3 reads CASSKSRQVIHTEAFF. CDR3 bases: TGTGCCAGCAGTAAATCCAGACAGGTCATACACACTGAAGCTTTCTTT.

To note about this clone: One end of the junction is discordant with germline, which a read error may explain. The gene calls are TRBV5-4 and TRBJ2-3; the D gene is possibly TRBD2 (6 bases). The CDR3 runs to 15 residues. Per germline, CDR1 SGHNT and CDR2 YYREEE (reference sequence). CDR3 DNA: TGTGCCAGCAGGTTGGGACTCCTTAGCACAGATACGCAGTATTTT. This encodes CASRLGLLSTDTQYF.

The chain uses TRBV9 and TRBJ1-6, with TRBD1 as a possible D gene (6 bases). Between the trimmed V and J ends, which lost 3 bases and 7 bases, there was a span of 17 bases. The CDR3 loop spans 16 amino acids. Germline CDR1 reads SGDLS; CDR2 reads YYNGEE. Here the CDR3 DNA reads TGTGCCAGCAGCGCCTACACAGGGAACGTGAATTCACCCCTCCACTTT. Its protein is CASSAYTGNVNSPLHF.

The rearrangement links TRBV5-1 to TRBJ1-1; 7 nucleotides align to TRBD1. The CDR3 has 16 residues. V lost 4 bases and J lost 1; bases outside the gene matches: 10. Germline V gene sequence: CDR1 SGHRS, CDR2 YFSETQ. The CDR3 is CASSPGTESGNTEAFF. The CDR3 nucleotides read TGCGCCAGCAGCCCAGGGACAGAGTCGGGGAACACTGAAGCTTTCTTT.

The chain couples TRBV2 to TRBJ1-5, with D possibly being TRBD1 (5 bases). This CDR3 has 15 residues. V was pared by 3 bases and J by 2 bases, with 11 bases between. Germline lookup yields CDR1 SNHLY and CDR2 FYNNEI. CDR3 in amino acids: CASSEQGRGNQPQHF. The CDR3 DNA reads as TGTGCCAGCAGTGAGCAGGGTAGAGGCAATCAGCCCCAGCATTTT.

The chain couples TRBV4-3 to TRBJ1-2; TRBD1 agrees at 7 bases. V shed 0 bases and J 5 bases; nucleotides not matched to a gene: 6. The CDR3 is made up of 15 amino acids. Germline CDR1 reads LGHNA; CDR2 reads YSLEER. CDR3 bases: TGCGCCAGCAGCCAAGAGAGAGGGGGCGGGTATGGCTACACCTTC. Its protein product is CASSQERGGGYGYTF.

V gene TRBV6-1 combines with J gene TRBJ2-3; 7 bases match TRBD1. The CDR3 contains 15 residues. Germline V gene sequence: CDR1 MNHNS, CDR2 SASEGT. With V trimmed by 6 bases and J by 4 bases, 10 bases remained unmatched. CDR3 bases: TGTGCCAGCAGCTTTGACAGGGCACGCGCAGATACGCAGTATTTT. Translation gives CASSFDRARADTQYF.

The genes are TRBV29-1 and TRBJ1-1; D call uncertain. The V gene lost 6 bases and the J gene lost 2 bases, with 13 bases spanning the gap. CDR1 and CDR2 (germline): SQVTM, ANQGSEA. This CDR3 region has 13 residues. In DNA, the CDR3 is TGCAGCGTCCGAAGAGGCAGTAACACTGAAGCTTTCTTT. Translating gives CSVRRGSNTEAFF. Variable domain in full (rest from reference TRBV29-1 and TRBJ1-1): SAVISQKPSRDICQRGTSLTIQCQVDSQVTMMFWYRQQPGQSLTLIATANQGSEATYESGFVIDKFPISRPNLTFSTLTVSNMSPEDSSIYLCSVRRGSNTEAFFGQGTRLTVV.

The V call is TRBV2, the J call TRBJ2-1; no clear D gene. Trimming shortened V by 6 bases and J by 6 bases, and 18 bases separated the two germline ends. Germline V gene lookup returns CDR1 SNHLY and CDR2 FYNNEI. The CDR3 spans 15 residues. CDR3 nucleotides: TGTGCCAGCAGGGCAGGTCAGTTCGCCCCCAATGAGCAGTTCTTC. Encoded protein: CASRAGQFAPNEQFF.

The rearrangement links TRBV6-7 to TRBJ2-2, with D perhaps matching TRBD2 (6 bases). TRBV6-7 is noted as an ORF with a role that remains uncertain. Trimming took 0 bases from V and 6 from J, leaving 14 bases between them. CDR3 length: 16 residues. The CDR3 is CASSYSGGPPPGELFF. For the CDR3, the DNA is TGTGCCAGCAGTTACTCGGGGGGTCCCCCACCCGGGGAGCTGTTTTTT.

This chain links TRBV5-1 with TRBJ1-2; TRBD1 is a possible D gene (5 bases). This CDR3 has 15 residues. The germline CDR1 and CDR2 sequences are SGHRS and YFSETQ. V dropped 1 base and J dropped 4 bases, with 14 bases sitting between them. The CDR3 here is CASSLPPPGFYGYTF. The CDR3 DNA sequence: TGCGCCAGCAGCTTGCCACCCCCAGGGTTCTATGGCTACACCTTC.

This chain uses TRBV19 with TRBJ1-1, with TRBD1 matching over 9 bases. The CDR3 consists of 15 residues. In germline, CDR1 is LNHDA, CDR2 SQIVND (reference sequence). The ends lost 6 bases at V and 1 base at J; junction bases unmatched: 6. The CDR3 here is CASRDRDRANTEAFF. CDR3 DNA sequence: TGTGCCAGTAGGGACCGGGACAGGGCGAACACTGAAGCTTTCTTT. Full variable domain (remainder filled in from reference TRBV19 and TRBJ1-1): DGGITQSPKYLFRKEGQNVTLSCEQNLNHDAMYWYRQDPGQGLRLIYYSQIVNDFQKGDIAEGYSVSREKKESFPLTVTSAQKNPTAFYLCASRDRDRANTEAFFGQGTRLTVV.

The gene calls are TRBV6-5 and TRBJ2-1; D possibly corresponds to TRBD1 (5 bases). Germline V gene lookup returns CDR1 MNHEY and CDR2 SVGAGI. The CDR3 extends over 14 amino acids. V was clipped by 1 base and J by 5 bases, with 9 bases between them. The CDR3: CASSYLDRDNEQFF. For the CDR3, the DNA is TGTGCCAGCAGTTACTTAGACAGAGACAATGAGCAGTTCTTC.

V gene TRBV14 combines with J gene TRBJ2-2; 10 bases agree with TRBD1. The length of the CDR3 is 16 residues. The germline V gene has CDR1 SGHDN and CDR2 FVKESK. V lost 5 bases and J lost 4; bases outside the gene matches: 7. The CDR3 region has the DNA TGTGCCAGCAGCTTGGGACAGGGGTTGAGCACCGGGGAGCTGTTTTTT. Its protein product is CASSLGQGLSTGELFF.

The DNA for the CDR3 is TGTGCCAGCAGTAGATCGCAGGTCGCGAACACCGGGGAGCTGTTTTTT. As protein: CASSRSQVANTGELFF. The chain links TRBV9 to TRBJ2-2; D unclear. V lost 5 bases, J lost 0 bases, and 14 bases lay in between. CDR3 size: 16 residues. Germline V gene data show CDR1 as SGDLS and CDR2 as YYNGEE.